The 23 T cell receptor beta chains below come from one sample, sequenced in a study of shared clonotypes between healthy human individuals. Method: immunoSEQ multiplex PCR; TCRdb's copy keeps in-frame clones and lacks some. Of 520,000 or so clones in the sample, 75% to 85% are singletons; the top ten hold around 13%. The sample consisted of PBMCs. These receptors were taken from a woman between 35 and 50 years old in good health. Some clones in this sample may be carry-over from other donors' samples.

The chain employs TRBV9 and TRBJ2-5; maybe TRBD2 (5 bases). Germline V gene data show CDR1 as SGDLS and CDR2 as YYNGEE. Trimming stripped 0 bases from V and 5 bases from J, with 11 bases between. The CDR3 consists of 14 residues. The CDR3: CASSVEGRRETQYF. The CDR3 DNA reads TGTGCCAGCAGCGTAGAAGGACGGAGGGAGACCCAGTACTTC.

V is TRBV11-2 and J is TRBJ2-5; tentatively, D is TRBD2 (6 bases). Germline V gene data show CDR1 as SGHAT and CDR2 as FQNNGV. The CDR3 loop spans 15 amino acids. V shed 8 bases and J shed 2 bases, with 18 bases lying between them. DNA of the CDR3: TGTGCCAGCGCCACCCTCAGCGGGCTTCAAGAGACCCAGTACTTC. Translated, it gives CASATLSGLQETQYF.

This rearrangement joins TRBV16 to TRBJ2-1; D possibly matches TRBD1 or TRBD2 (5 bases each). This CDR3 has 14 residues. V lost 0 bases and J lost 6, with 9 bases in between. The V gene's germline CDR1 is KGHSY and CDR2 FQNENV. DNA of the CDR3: TGTGCCAGCAGCCAATCGTGGGGGACCAATGAGCAGTTCTTC. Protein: CASSQSWGTNEQFF.

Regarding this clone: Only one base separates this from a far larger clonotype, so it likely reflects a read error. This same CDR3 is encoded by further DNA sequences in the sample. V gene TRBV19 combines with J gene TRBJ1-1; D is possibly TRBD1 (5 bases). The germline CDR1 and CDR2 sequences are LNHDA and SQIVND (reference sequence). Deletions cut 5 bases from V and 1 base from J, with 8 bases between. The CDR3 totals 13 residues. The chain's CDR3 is CASSSTGNTEAFF. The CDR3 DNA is TGTGCCAGTAGTTCCACAGGGAACACTGAAGCTTTCTTT.

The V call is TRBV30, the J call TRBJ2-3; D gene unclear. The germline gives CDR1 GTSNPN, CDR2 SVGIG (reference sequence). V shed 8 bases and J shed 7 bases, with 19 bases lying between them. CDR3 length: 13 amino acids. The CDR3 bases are TGTGCCGCACAAGCCCTCCCCAGGAATACGCAGTATTTT. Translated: CAAQALPRNTQYF.

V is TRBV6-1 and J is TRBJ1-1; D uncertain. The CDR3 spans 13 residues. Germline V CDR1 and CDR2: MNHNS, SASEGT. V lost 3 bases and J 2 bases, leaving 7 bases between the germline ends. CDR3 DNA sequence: TGTGCCAGCAGTGAGCGGATAAACACTGAAGCTTTCTTT. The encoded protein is CASSERINTEAFF.

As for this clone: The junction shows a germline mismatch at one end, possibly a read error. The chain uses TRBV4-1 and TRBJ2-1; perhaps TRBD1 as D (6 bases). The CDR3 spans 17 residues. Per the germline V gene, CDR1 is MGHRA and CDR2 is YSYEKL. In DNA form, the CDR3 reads TGCACCAGCAGCCTTTCCAGGGGAACCACCTCCTACAATGAGCAGTTCTTC. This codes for CTSSLSRGTTSYNEQFF.

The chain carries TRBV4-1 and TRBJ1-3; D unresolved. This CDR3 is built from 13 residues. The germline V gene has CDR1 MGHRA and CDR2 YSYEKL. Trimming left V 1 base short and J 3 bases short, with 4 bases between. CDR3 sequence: CASSQVIGNTIYF. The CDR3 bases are TGCGCCAGCAGCCAAGTCATTGGAAACACCATATATTTT.

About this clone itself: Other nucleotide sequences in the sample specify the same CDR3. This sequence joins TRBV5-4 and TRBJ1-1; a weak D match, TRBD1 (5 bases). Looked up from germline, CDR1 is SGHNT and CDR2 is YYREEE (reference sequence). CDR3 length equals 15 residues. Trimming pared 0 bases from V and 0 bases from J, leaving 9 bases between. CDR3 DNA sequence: TGTGCCAGCAGCTTGGGGGGCAGCATGAACACTGAAGCTTTCTTT. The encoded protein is CASSLGGSMNTEAFF.

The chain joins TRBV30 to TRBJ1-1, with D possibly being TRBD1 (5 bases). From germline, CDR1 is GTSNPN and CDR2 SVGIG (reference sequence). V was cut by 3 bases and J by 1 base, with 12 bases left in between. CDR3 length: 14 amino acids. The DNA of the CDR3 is TGTGCCTGGAGCCCAGGGTTTCCGAACACTGAAGCTTTCTTT. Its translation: CAWSPGFPNTEAFF.

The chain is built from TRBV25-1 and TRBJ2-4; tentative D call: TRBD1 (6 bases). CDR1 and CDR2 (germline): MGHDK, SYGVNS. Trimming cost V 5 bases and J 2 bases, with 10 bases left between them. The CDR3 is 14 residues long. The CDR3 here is CASSQGLPKNIQYF. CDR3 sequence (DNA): TGTGCCAGCAGTCAGGGGTTACCCAAAAACATTCAGTACTTC.

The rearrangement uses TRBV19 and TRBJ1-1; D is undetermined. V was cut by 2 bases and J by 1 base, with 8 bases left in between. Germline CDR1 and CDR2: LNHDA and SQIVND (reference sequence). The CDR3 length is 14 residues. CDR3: CASSIPRGNTEAFF. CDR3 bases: TGTGCCAGTAGTATACCCCGGGGGAACACTGAAGCTTTCTTT.

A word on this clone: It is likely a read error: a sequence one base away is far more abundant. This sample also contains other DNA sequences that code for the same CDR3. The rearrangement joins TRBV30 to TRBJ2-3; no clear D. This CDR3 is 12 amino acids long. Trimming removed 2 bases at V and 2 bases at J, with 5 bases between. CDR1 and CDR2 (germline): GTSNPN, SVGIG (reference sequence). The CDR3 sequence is CAWSTATDTQYF. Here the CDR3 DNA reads TGTGCCTGGAGTACAGCCACAGATACGCAGTATTTT. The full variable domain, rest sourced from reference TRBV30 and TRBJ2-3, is SQTIHQWPATLVQPVGSPLSLECTVEGTSNPNLYWYRQAAGRGLQLLFYSVGIGQISSEVPQNLSASRPQDRQFILSSKKLLLSDSGFYLCAWSTATDTQYFGPGTRLTVL.

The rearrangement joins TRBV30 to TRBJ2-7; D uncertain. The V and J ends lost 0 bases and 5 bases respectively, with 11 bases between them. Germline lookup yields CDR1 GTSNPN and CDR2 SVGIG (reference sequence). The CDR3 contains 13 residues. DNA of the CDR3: TGTGCCTGGAGTGTACCGGGTACTGACGAGCAGTACTTC. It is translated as CAWSVPGTDEQYF. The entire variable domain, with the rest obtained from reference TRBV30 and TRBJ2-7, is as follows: SQTIHQWPATLVQPVGSPLSLECTVEGTSNPNLYWYRQAAGRGLQLLFYSVGIGQISSEVPQNLSASRPQDRQFILSSKKLLLSDSGFYLCAWSVPGTDEQYFGPGTRLTVT.

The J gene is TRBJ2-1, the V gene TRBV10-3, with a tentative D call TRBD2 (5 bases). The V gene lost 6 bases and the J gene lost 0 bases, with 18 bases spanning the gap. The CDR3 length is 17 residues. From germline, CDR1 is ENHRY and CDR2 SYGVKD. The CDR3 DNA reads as TGTGCCATCAGACGAAACCCAGCGGAAAACTCCTACAATGAGCAGTTCTTC. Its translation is CAIRRNPAENSYNEQFF.

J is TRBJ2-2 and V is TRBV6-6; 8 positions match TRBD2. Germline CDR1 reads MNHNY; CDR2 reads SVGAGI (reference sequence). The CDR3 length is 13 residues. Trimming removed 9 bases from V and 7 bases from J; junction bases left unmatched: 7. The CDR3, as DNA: TGTGCCAGTGGACGGGAGGGTATCGGGGAGCTGTTTTTT. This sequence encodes CASGREGIGELFF.

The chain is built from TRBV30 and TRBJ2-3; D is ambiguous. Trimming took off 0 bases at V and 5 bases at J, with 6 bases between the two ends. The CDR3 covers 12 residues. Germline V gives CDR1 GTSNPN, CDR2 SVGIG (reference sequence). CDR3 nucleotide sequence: TGTGCCTGGAGTGTCATGGGAGATACGCAGTATTTT. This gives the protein CAWSVMGDTQYF.

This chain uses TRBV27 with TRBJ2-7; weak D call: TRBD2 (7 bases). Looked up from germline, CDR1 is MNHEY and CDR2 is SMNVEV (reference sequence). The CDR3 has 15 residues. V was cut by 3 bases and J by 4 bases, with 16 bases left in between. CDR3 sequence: CASSFARGGAYEQYF. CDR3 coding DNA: TGTGCCAGCAGTTTCGCGAGGGGGGGCGCATACGAGCAGTACTTC.

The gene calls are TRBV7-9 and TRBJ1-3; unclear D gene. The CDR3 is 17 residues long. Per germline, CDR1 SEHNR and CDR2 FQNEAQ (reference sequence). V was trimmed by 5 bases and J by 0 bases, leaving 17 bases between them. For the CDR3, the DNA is TGTGCCAGCAGCGGATTCTACGGAGTAAGCTCTGGAAACACCATATATTTT. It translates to CASSGFYGVSSGNTIYF.

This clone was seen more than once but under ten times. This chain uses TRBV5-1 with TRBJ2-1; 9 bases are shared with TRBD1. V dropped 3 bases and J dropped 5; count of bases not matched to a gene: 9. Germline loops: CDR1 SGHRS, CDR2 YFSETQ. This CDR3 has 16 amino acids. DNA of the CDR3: TGCGCCAGCAGCTCACAGGGGGCGCCGACACACAATGAGCAGTTCTTC. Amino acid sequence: CASSSQGAPTHNEQFF.

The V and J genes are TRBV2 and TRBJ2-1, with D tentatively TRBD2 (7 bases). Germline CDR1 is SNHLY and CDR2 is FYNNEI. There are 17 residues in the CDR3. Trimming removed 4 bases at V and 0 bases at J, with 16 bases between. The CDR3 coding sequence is TGTGCCAGCAGTGGGGAGGGGGGCTCAAACTCCTACAATGAGCAGTTCTTC. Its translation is CASSGEGGSNSYNEQFF.

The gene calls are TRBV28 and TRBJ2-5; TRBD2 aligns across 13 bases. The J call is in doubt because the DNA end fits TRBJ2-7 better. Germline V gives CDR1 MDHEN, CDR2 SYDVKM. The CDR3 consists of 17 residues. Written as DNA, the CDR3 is TGTGCCAGCAGTCCCGGGACTAGCGGGATGGCCTCCTACGAGCAGTACTTC. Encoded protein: CASSPGTSGMASYEQYF.

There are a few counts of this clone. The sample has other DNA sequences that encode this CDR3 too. The CDR3 bases are TGCAGCGTTGGGGGGGGGACCGGGGAGCTGTTTTTT. Encoded protein: CSVGGGTGELFF. The rearrangement uses TRBV29-1 and TRBJ2-2; TRBD2 aligns across 7 bases. V was pared by 4 bases and J by 5 bases, with 1 base of the junction left unmatched. Per the germline V gene, CDR1 is SQVTM and CDR2 is ANQGSEA. CDR3 length: 12 amino acids.